Below, 17 T cell receptor beta chains from the same sample are listed, as sequenced in a study of blood T cell repertoires in COVID-19. Clones were read by immunoSEQ multiplex PCR, and TCRdb kept only the in-frame ones, dropping some. The sample lists about 180,000 clones, roughly 81% occurring once. The sequenced sample was peripheral blood. These receptor sequences come from a woman aged 80 or over with COVID-19, enrolled during active disease.

The gene calls are TRBV10-3 and TRBJ2-1, with 8 bases aligning to TRBD2. The CDR3 is 14 residues long. V was pared by 2 bases and J by 4 bases, with 1 base of the junction left unmatched. CDR1 and CDR2 from the germline V gene are ENHRY and SYGVKD. The CDR3 bases are TGTGCCATCAGTGAGACTAGCGGATACAATGAGCAGTTCTTC. It encodes CAISETSGYNEQFF.

The chain couples TRBV6-5 to TRBJ2-7; 7 nucleotides agree with TRBD1. This CDR3 has 14 amino acids. The V gene's germline CDR1 is MNHEY and CDR2 SVGAGI. The trim removed 3 bases at V and 4 bases at J, leaving 6 bases unmatched. The CDR3: CASSYYRGGYEQYF. DNA of the CDR3: TGTGCCAGCAGTTATTACAGGGGCGGATACGAGCAGTACTTC.

This clone was found a few times. Other DNA sequences in the same sample also yield this CDR3. The chain carries TRBV11-2 and TRBJ2-7; D remains ambiguous. The V gene lost 4 bases and the J gene lost 2 bases, with 3 bases spanning the gap. Germline V gene data show CDR1 as SGHAT and CDR2 as FQNNGV. The CDR3 runs 11 residues. The DNA for the CDR3 is TGTGCCAGCAGCTCCGCCTACGAGCAGTACTTC. This codes for CASSSAYEQYF. Full variable domain (missing parts from reference TRBV11-2 and TRBJ2-7): EAGVAQSPRYKIIEKRQSVAFWCNPISGHATLYWYQQILGQGPKLLIQFQNNGVVDDSQLPKDRFSAERLKGVDSTLKIQPAKLEDSAVYLCASSSAYEQYFGPGTRLTVT.

This clone was counted once. The gene calls are TRBV11-2 and TRBJ1-1; tentative D call: TRBD1 (5 bases). V shed 1 base and J shed 5 bases, with 8 bases lying between them. The germline gives CDR1 SGHAT, CDR2 FQNNGV. The CDR3 is made up of 13 amino acids. The CDR3: CASSLVGDTEAFF. CDR3 in DNA: TGTGCCAGCAGCTTAGTAGGGGATACTGAAGCTTTCTTT.

The CDR3 bases are TGTGCCAGCAGCTTAGGCAGGGCCAGAAACTATGGCTACACCTTC. Encoded protein: CASSLGRARNYGYTF. The J gene is TRBJ1-2, the V gene TRBV7-2, with a weak D call TRBD1 (5 bases). The germline V gene has CDR1 SGHTA and CDR2 FQGNSA. Between the trimmed V and J ends, which lost 1 base and 2 bases, there was a span of 11 bases. CDR3 size: 15 residues. Full variable domain (rest looked up from reference TRBV7-2 and TRBJ1-2): GAGVSQSPSNKVTEKGKDVELRCDPISGHTALYWYRQSLGQGLEFLIYFQGNSAPDKSGLPSDRFSAERTGGSVSTLTIQRTQQEDSAVYLCASSLGRARNYGYTFGSGTRLTVV.

The rearrangement links TRBV7-9 to TRBJ2-1; 14 nucleotides agree with TRBD2. This CDR3 contains 15 residues. The ends lost 0 bases at V and 14 bases at J; junction bases unmatched: 6. Germline V gene sequence: CDR1 SEHNR, CDR2 FQNEAQ (reference sequence). The CDR3 loop is CASSLALGTSGSKFF. CDR3 sequence (DNA): TGTGCCAGCAGCTTAGCCCTAGGGACTAGCGGGAGTAAGTTCTTC. Drawing the rest from reference TRBV7-9 and TRBJ2-1, the complete variable domain is DTGVSQNPRHKITKRGQNVTFRCDPISEHNRLYWYRQTLGQGPEFLTYFQNEAQLEKSRLLSDRFSAERPKGSFSTLEIQRTEQGDSAMYLCASSLALGTSGSKFFGPGTRLTVL.

This sequence joins TRBV3-1 (or the pseudogene TRBV3-2) and TRBJ2-2; weak D call: TRBD2 (5 bases). This CDR3 is built from 13 residues. Germline-derived CDR1 and CDR2 are LGHDT and YNNKEL (reference sequence). Trimming shortened V by 6 bases and J by 4 bases, and 9 bases separated the two germline ends. The CDR3 nucleotides read TGTGCCAGCAGGGAGGAATTCACCGGGGAGCTGTTTTTT. Protein sequence: CASREEFTGELFF.

This chain joins TRBV6-5 and TRBJ2-5, with D possibly matching TRBD2 (5 bases). The germline V and J ends were trimmed by 8 bases and 5 bases, with 18 bases remaining between them. Germline V CDR1 and CDR2: MNHEY, SVGAGI. CDR3 size: 14 residues. The CDR3 DNA reads as TGTGCCAGCCGAATGGCAAGAACTAGGGAGACCCAGTACTTC. Translating it yields CASRMARTRETQYF.

This clone was seen a few times. The chain has TRBV15 and TRBJ1-1, with D possibly matching TRBD1 (5 bases). Germline values: CDR1 LNHNV, CDR2 YYDKDF (reference sequence). The CDR3 sequence is 16 residues long. V lost 0 bases and J 0 bases, leaving 11 bases between the germline ends. The CDR3 protein is CATSRDRVRMNTEAFF. The CDR3 DNA follows: TGTGCCACCAGCAGAGACAGGGTCCGTATGAACACTGAAGCTTTCTTT.

The V call is TRBV28, the J call TRBJ1-5, with D maybe TRBD1 (5 bases). Trimming left V 6 bases short and J 0 bases short, with 12 bases between. The CDR3 spans 15 residues. The germline V gene encodes CDR1 MDHEN and CDR2 SYDVKM. The CDR3 loop reads CASSLQGNSNQPQHF. The CDR3 nucleotides are TGTGCCAGCAGCCTTCAGGGTAATAGCAATCAGCCCCAGCATTTT.

This chain uses TRBV7-6 with TRBJ2-7, with 9 bases fitting TRBD1. V shed 4 bases and J 3 bases; nucleotides not matched to a gene: 7. Germline lookup yields CDR1 SGHVS and CDR2 FNYEAQ. This CDR3 comprises 15 residues. CDR3 DNA sequence: TGTGCCAGCAGCTCCAGGACAGGGGAGGGCTACGAGCAGTACTTC. This gives the protein CASSSRTGEGYEQYF.

The chain is built from TRBV2 and TRBJ1-2; D is ambiguous. From germline, CDR1 is SNHLY and CDR2 FYNNEI. This CDR3 spans 15 amino acids. Trimming shortened V by 2 bases and J by 1 base, and 11 bases separated the two germline ends. The DNA of the CDR3 is TGTGCCAGCAGTGAACTACGTATCCATAACTATGGCTACACCTTC. It is translated as CASSELRIHNYGYTF.

V is TRBV27 and J is TRBJ2-1, with 12 bases lining up with TRBD2. Germline trimming cut 5 bases from V and 6 bases from J; bases unmatched to any gene: 5. Per the germline V gene, CDR1 is MNHEY and CDR2 is SMNVEV (reference sequence). This CDR3 comprises 15 residues. The CDR3 reads CASSRLAGEGNEQFF. The CDR3 bases are TGTGCCAGCAGTCGACTAGCGGGAGAAGGCAATGAGCAGTTCTTC.

The chain is built from TRBV29-1 and TRBJ1-1, with TRBD1 identical over 8 bases. V lost 4 bases and J lost 11; bases outside the gene matches: 9. The CDR3 sequence is 12 residues long. Germline CDR1 SQVTM, CDR2 ANQGSEA. DNA of the CDR3: TGCAGCGTTGTCACAGGGGGTAAGGAGGCTTTCTTT. Protein: CSVVTGGKEAFF.

This clone has a handful of counts. The chain recombines TRBV21-1 with TRBJ2-7; the table assigns TRBD2, which was not confirmed against the DNA. TRBV21-1 is deemed a pseudogene. This CDR3 comprises 20 residues. CDR3 loop: CASSKRRGLAGAFHSYEQYF. CDR3 nucleotides: TGTGCCAGCAGCAAAAGGAGGGGACTAGCGGGAGCCTTTCATTCCTACGAGCAGTACTTC.

The genes are TRBV6-5 and TRBJ1-6, with a weak D call TRBD1 (5 bases). The ends were cut back, 0 bases at V and 11 bases at J, with 8 bases in the middle. The CDR3 length is 13 residues. The germline V gene has CDR1 MNHEY and CDR2 SVGAGI. The chain's CDR3 is CASSYSGGTPLHF. DNA of the CDR3: TGTGCCAGCAGTTACTCGGGGGGAACACCCCTCCACTTT.

The V call is TRBV4-1, the J call TRBJ1-1, with D possibly matching TRBD1 (6 bases). The CDR3 spans 15 residues. Trimming removed 2 bases from V and 10 bases from J, with 20 bases in between. Germline V gene sequence: CDR1 MGHRA, CDR2 YSYEKL. CDR3 amino acids: CASSQSLGATGLAFF. CDR3 in DNA: TGCGCCAGCAGCCAATCCCTGGGGGCTACAGGGTTAGCTTTCTTT.